The 5 T cell receptor beta chains reported below all come from one sample, sequenced in a study of T cell responses to AZD1222 COVID-19 vaccine. Some clones are missing from TCRdb's copy, which holds only in-frame ones; the method was immunoSEQ multiplex PCR. The data contain about 140,000 clones, around 88% of them singletons. Sequencing was performed on peripheral blood, taken on day 0 of AZD1222 vaccination. Receptors were obtained from an adult in good health.

V is TRBV7-3 and J is TRBJ2-1, with D unresolved. The germline V and J ends were trimmed by 2 bases and 6 bases, with 11 bases remaining between them. Per germline, CDR1 SGHTA and CDR2 FQGTGA. The CDR3 loop spans 14 amino acids. The CDR3 here is CASSLYARSNEQFF. The DNA of the CDR3 is TGTGCCAGCAGCTTATACGCCCGTAGCAATGAGCAGTTCTTC.

The gene calls are TRBV27 and TRBJ2-5; the match to TRBD2 covers 9 bases. CDR1 MNHEY and CDR2 SMNVEV come from the germline V gene (reference sequence). This CDR3 contains 16 residues. Trimming at V came to 1 base and at J to 2 bases, leaving 5 bases not matched to a gene. The CDR3 DNA reads as TGTGCCAGCAGTTTATATGGCGGGAGGGAGCAAGAGACCCAGTACTTC. Translating it yields CASSLYGGREQETQYF.

This CDR3 is CASSLRMTGSAYNEQFF. As DNA, the CDR3 is TGTGCCAGCTCACTGCGCATGACGGGGAGTGCCTACAATGAGCAGTTCTTC. The V call is TRBV18, the J call TRBJ2-1, with D perhaps matching TRBD2 (5 bases). CDR1 is KGHSH and CDR2 is LQKENI in the germline V gene. The CDR3 totals 17 residues. The ends were cut back, 4 bases at V and 2 bases at J, with 18 bases in the middle.

This chain's CDR3 is CASSPPGTYNEQFF. CDR3 nucleotide sequence: TGTGCCAGCAGTCCACCTGGGACCTACAATGAGCAGTTCTTC. V and J are TRBV28 and TRBJ2-1; no firm D call. CDR3 size: 14 residues. Germline assignment: CDR1 MDHEN and CDR2 SYDVKM. Trimming stripped 5 bases from V and 2 bases from J, with 10 bases between.

The rearrangement uses TRBV9 and TRBJ1-1; 9 bases are shared with TRBD1. This CDR3 has 18 amino acids. Looked up from germline, CDR1 is SGDLS and CDR2 is YYNGEE. The ends lost 0 bases at V and 3 bases at J; junction bases unmatched: 12. The CDR3 sequence is CASSVAGTGLGGDTEAFF. CDR3 in DNA: TGTGCCAGCAGCGTAGCTGGGACAGGGCTTGGTGGTGACACTGAAGCTTTCTTT.